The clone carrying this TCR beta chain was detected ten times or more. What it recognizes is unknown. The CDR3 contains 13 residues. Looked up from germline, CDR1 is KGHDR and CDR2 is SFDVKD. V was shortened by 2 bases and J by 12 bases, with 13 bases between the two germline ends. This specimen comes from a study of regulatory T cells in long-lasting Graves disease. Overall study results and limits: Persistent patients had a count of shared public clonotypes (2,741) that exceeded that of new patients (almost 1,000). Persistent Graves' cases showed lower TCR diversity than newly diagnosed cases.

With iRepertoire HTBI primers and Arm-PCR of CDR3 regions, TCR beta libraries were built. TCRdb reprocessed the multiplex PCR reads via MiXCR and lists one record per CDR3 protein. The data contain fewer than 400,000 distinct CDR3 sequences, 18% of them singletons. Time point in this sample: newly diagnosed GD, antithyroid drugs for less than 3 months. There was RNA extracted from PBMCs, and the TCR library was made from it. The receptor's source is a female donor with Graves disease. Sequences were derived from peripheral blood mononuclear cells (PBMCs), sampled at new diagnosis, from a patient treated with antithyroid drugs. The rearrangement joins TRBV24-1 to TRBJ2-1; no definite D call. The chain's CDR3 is CATSDSNERGQFF. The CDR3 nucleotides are TGTGCCACCAGTGATTCAAATGAGCGAGGGCAGTTCTTC.